Listed below are T cell receptor beta chains from one sample, sequenced in a study of identical twins. TCRdb ran MiXCR on the 5' RACE reads and lists one entry per CDR3 protein. The sample has about 1.7 million distinct CDR3 sequences, around a third seen once; the top ten hold over 0.25%. The sample consisted of cord blood. The source of these receptors is a newborn girl in good health. CDR3s include the opening cysteine and the closing phenylalanine or tryptophan. A D gene is named only where the DNA matches it firmly.

CDR3aa	v_gene	j_gene	d_gene
CASSPRIVTSYNEQFF	TRBV7-9	TRBJ2-1	-
CASSLGLPGTSGRASEQFF	TRBV7-9	TRBJ2-1	TRBD2
CSVDGANGYTF	TRBV29-1	TRBJ1-2	-
CASSPARISTDTQYF	TRBV28	TRBJ2-3	-
CASSLETRKTGELFF	TRBV7-2	TRBJ2-2	-
CASSKVYSCEGNSPLHF	TRBV21-1	TRBJ1-6	-
CASTNRPRGPVREAFF	TRBV7-2	TRBJ1-1	-
CASRRGQGDTYEQYF	TRBV27	TRBJ2-7	TRBD1
CASSQVGRGFENIQYF	TRBV3-1	TRBJ2-4	-
CSARVRGPAGYNEQFF	TRBV20-1	TRBJ2-1	-
CASSLAMTAEQFF	TRBV7-2	TRBJ2-1	-
CATRGDRSVNTF	TRBV24-1	TRBJ1-2	-
CASSLGRGISYEQYF	TRBV7-9	TRBJ2-7	-
CATRRDLNQPQHF	TRBV10-3	TRBJ1-5	-
CASSEETSGPYEQYF	TRBV25-1	TRBJ2-7	TRBD2
CASKTGAPYNEQFF	TRBV5-1	TRBJ2-1	-
CASSPDSPQMNTEAFF	TRBV5-1	TRBJ1-1	-
CASSTAGTNTEAFF	TRBV7-9	TRBJ1-1	-
CASSPGRGLAGGEQYF	TRBV5-6	-	TRBD2
CASSLDRTMSIDEQYF	TRBV13	TRBJ2-7	-
CSVGVAGGWDEQFF	TRBV29-1	TRBJ2-1	TRBD2
CAISEGQGVGYTF	TRBV10-3	TRBJ1-2	TRBD1
CASSLVVSKTQYF	TRBV5-1	TRBJ2-3	-
CASSYPRGAMNTEAFF	TRBV6-6	TRBJ1-1	-